Shown below are 27 T cell receptor beta chains from a single sample sequenced in a study of cytotoxic CD8 clonotypes in ibrutinib-treated CLL. The assay was immunoSEQ multiplex PCR, and TCRdb's table has in-frame clones only and misses some. The sample lists some 130,000 clones, 76% seen once, with 4.5% to 6.5% in the top ten. Material: PBMCs, obtained after 24 months of ibrutinib treatment. These receptors came from a human donor with chronic lymphocytic leukemia.

V usage is TRBV7-2 and J usage is TRBJ2-4; no firm D call. Between the trimmed V and J ends, which lost 5 bases and 9 bases, there was a span of 14 bases. Per germline, CDR1 SGHTA and CDR2 FQGNSA. There are 13 residues in the CDR3. CDR3 coding DNA: TGTGCCAGCAGCCCTTCTGGGGTGGGCATTCAGTACTTC. The encoded protein is CASSPSGVGIQYF.

The chain links TRBV6-5 to TRBJ1-2, with D maybe TRBD1 (5 bases). In germline, CDR1 is MNHEY, CDR2 SVGAGI. V shed 6 bases and J shed 4 bases, with 15 bases lying between them. This CDR3 is 14 amino acids long. The CDR3 here is CASSPPGARYGYTF. CDR3 coding DNA: TGTGCCAGCAGCCCACCCGGGGCCCGCTATGGCTACACCTTC.

The table lists this clone with a few counts. The genes are TRBV27 and TRBJ2-7; TRBD1 matches 8 bases. The trim removed 6 bases at V and 2 bases at J, leaving 15 bases unmatched. Germline CDR1 MNHEY, CDR2 SMNVEV (reference sequence). This CDR3 is built from 17 residues. This CDR3 reads CASRRSGGLYSPYEQYF. Here the CDR3 DNA reads TGTGCCAGCAGACGGTCAGGGGGCTTATATTCACCCTACGAGCAGTACTTC.

This rearrangement joins TRBV7-2 to TRBJ1-1, with a tentative D call TRBD1 (5 bases). The V end was cut by 4 bases, the J end by 4 bases, with 10 bases between. Germline CDR1 is SGHTA and CDR2 is FQGNSA. The CDR3 totals 13 residues. The CDR3 nucleotides are TGTGCCAGCAGCTGGGGGACGGGCACTGAAGCTTTCTTT. This sequence encodes CASSWGTGTEAFF.

V is TRBV10-3 and J is TRBJ1-3; D gene ambiguous. Germline values: CDR1 ENHRY, CDR2 SYGVKD. This CDR3 has 16 residues. V was cut by 5 bases and J by 0 bases, with 14 bases left in between. The CDR3 sequence is CAISQDGHLSGNTIYF. The CDR3 DNA is TGTGCCATCAGTCAGGACGGGCATCTCTCTGGAAACACCATATATTTT.

In its sample, this clone was seen many times. The V call is TRBV5-6, the J call TRBJ2-4, with D possibly TRBD1 on 5 matching bases. The CDR3 length is 15 residues. Trimming stripped 1 base from V and 9 bases from J, with 17 bases between. Germline CDR1 is SGHDT and CDR2 is YYEEEE. The CDR3 DNA reads TGTGCCAGCAGCTTGCGTCAGGGCCTGCGGAGCATTCAGTACTTC. It codes for CASSLRQGLRSIQYF.

The chain recombines TRBV28 with TRBJ1-4; D is possibly TRBD1 (5 bases). The CDR3 sequence is 12 residues long. The germline V gene has CDR1 MDHEN and CDR2 SYDVKM. V was cut by 2 bases and J by 8 bases, with 6 bases left in between. The CDR3 DNA sequence: TGTGCCAGCAGTTTAGGACAAGAAAAACTGTTTTTT. This codes for CASSLGQEKLFF.

V usage is TRBV7-9 and J usage is TRBJ2-7; D not resolved. V dropped 5 bases and J dropped 5 bases, with 10 bases sitting between them. This CDR3 contains 12 residues. The germline gives CDR1 SEHNR, CDR2 FQNEAQ (reference sequence). Written as DNA, the CDR3 is TGTGCCAGCAGCCAAACTGGGGACGAGCAGTACTTC. Residues: CASSQTGDEQYF.

The genes are TRBV27 and TRBJ2-1; D is tentatively TRBD1 or TRBD2 (6 bases each). Trimming removed 0 bases at V and 10 bases at J, with 10 bases between. Looked up from germline, CDR1 is MNHEY and CDR2 is SMNVEV (reference sequence). The CDR3 has 13 residues. The CDR3 spells CASSLSGAGEQFF. The DNA of the CDR3 is TGTGCCAGCAGTTTATCGGGGGCGGGAGAGCAGTTCTTC.

The sample holds a few counts of this clone. The V call is TRBV10-3, the J call TRBJ1-5; D might be TRBD1 (6 bases). The germline V gene encodes CDR1 ENHRY and CDR2 SYGVKD. Between the trimmed V and J ends, which lost 7 bases and 5 bases, there was a span of 12 bases. The CDR3 extends over 13 amino acids. The CDR3 nucleotides are TGTGCCATCACCGAGGGGGACCATCAGCCCCAGCATTTT. This sequence encodes CAITEGDHQPQHF.

V gene TRBV21-1 combines with J gene TRBJ1-1; the table's D call of TRBD1 was not tested on the DNA. TRBV21-1 is annotated as a pseudogene. This CDR3 contains 14 residues. CDR3 sequence reads: CASSATGTNTEAFF. The CDR3 DNA reads as TGTGCCAGCAGCGCGACAGGGACCAACACTGAAGCTTTCTTT.

V is TRBV9 and J is TRBJ2-1; possibly TRBD2 for D (7 bases). CDR3 size: 12 residues. V shed 4 bases and J shed 15 bases, with 17 bases lying between them. The germline CDR1 and CDR2 sequences are SGDLS and YYNGEE. CDR3: CASSPPAGAPFF. The CDR3 bases are TGTGCCAGCAGCCCCCCGGCGGGGGCGCCGTTCTTC.

The V call is TRBV27, the J call TRBJ2-2; 8 bases align to TRBD1. Germline V gene data show CDR1 as MNHEY and CDR2 as SMNVEV (reference sequence). The CDR3 is 17 residues long. V trimming: 5 bases; J trimming: 6 bases; junction bases outside the gene matches: 14. CDR3 sequence: CASSPSRGRNQAGELFF. Here the CDR3 DNA reads TGTGCCAGCAGTCCCAGCAGGGGGCGCAATCAAGCCGGGGAGCTGTTTTTT.

The CDR3 is CAYHPGGDEQYF. In DNA, the CDR3 is TGTGCCTACCACCCAGGCGGCGACGAGCAGTACTTC. The rearrangement uses TRBV2 and TRBJ2-7; D remains ambiguous. This CDR3 spans 12 amino acids. CDR1 is SNHLY and CDR2 is FYNNEI in the germline V gene. V was shortened by 11 bases and J by 5 bases, with 16 bases between the two germline ends.

In nucleotides, the CDR3 is TGTGCCTGGAGTGGACAGGGGGCGGGTGAGCAGTACTTC. Translated, it gives CAWSGQGAGEQYF. The chain employs TRBV30 and TRBJ2-7, with 10 bases identical to TRBD1. Trimming cost V 1 base and J 7 bases; bases outside gene matches: 4. CDR1 is GTSNPN and CDR2 is SVGIG in the germline V gene (reference sequence). The CDR3 contains 13 residues.

This chain joins TRBV4-3 and TRBJ1-3, with 9 bases aligning to TRBD1. V shed 2 bases and J 7 bases; nucleotides not matched to a gene: 6. The CDR3 runs 15 residues. Germline values: CDR1 LGHNA, CDR2 YSLEER. The CDR3 protein is CASSQTTGGANTIYF. CDR3 bases: TGCGCCAGCAGCCAAACAACAGGGGGCGCGAACACCATATATTTT.

CDR3 nucleotides: TGTGCCAGCAGTTACACGTCTGGGGAGATCGGGGAGCTGTTTTTT. Translating gives CASSYTSGEIGELFF. The rearrangement links TRBV6-5 to TRBJ2-2, with D possibly TRBD2 on 5 matching bases. The germline V and J ends were trimmed by 2 bases and 7 bases, with 14 bases remaining between them. Germline-derived CDR1 and CDR2 are MNHEY and SVGAGI. The CDR3 has 15 amino acids.

The chain joins TRBV19 to TRBJ1-2; D is unclear. The V and J ends lost 4 bases and 8 bases respectively, with 11 bases between them. CDR3 length equals 12 residues. Germline values: CDR1 LNHDA, CDR2 SQIVND (reference sequence). The CDR3 sequence: CASSTRTPGYTF. The CDR3 DNA reads as TGTGCCAGTAGTACCCGGACGCCGGGCTACACCTTC.

Only a few counts were recorded for this clone. This chain uses TRBV5-1 with TRBJ1-4; no definite D call. The CDR3 consists of 14 residues. Germline CDR1 reads SGHRS; CDR2 reads YFSETQ. Trimming shortened V by 0 bases and J by 0 bases, and 3 bases separated the two germline ends. The DNA for the CDR3 is TGCGCCAGCAGCTTGGGGGCAACTAATGAAAAACTGTTTTTT. Translation: CASSLGATNEKLFF.

This chain links TRBV7-7 with TRBJ1-2; D gene uncertain. Per the germline V gene, CDR1 is SSHAT and CDR2 is FNYEAQ (reference sequence). With 5 bases removed from V and 6 bases from J, the gap between germline ends came to 10 bases. CDR3 length: 12 residues. The DNA for the CDR3 is TGTGCCAGCAGCCCCACCCGGAATGGCTACACCTTC. Its protein is CASSPTRNGYTF. Combining the CDR3 with reference TRBV7-7 and TRBJ1-2 gives the whole variable domain GAGVSQSPRYKVTKRGQDVTLRCDPISSHATLYWYQQALGQGPEFLTYFNYEAQPDKSGLPSDRFSAERPEGSISTLTIQRTEQRDSAMYRCASSPTRNGYTFGSGTRLTVV.

In the case of this clone: The junction does not match germline at one end; this may be a read error. CDR3 nucleotides: TGTGCCAGCAGTTACAACCAAGCAGAAACGGGCCTTTTC. Translation: CASSYNQAETGLF. The chain is built from TRBV6-6 and TRBJ1-2, with unresolved D. There are 13 residues in the CDR3. Germline V gene data show CDR1 as MNHNY and CDR2 as SVGAGI (reference sequence).

This clone was counted at least ten times. V is TRBV4-1 and J is TRBJ2-3, with 14 bases fitting TRBD2. The CDR3 loop spans 16 amino acids. Germline V gene sequence: CDR1 MGHRA, CDR2 YSYEKL. V lost 3 bases to trimming and J lost 4 bases; unmatched junction nucleotides: 3. CDR3 in amino acids: CASSQGLAGAADTQYF. The CDR3 DNA follows: TGCGCCAGCAGCCAGGGACTAGCGGGGGCCGCAGATACGCAGTATTTT.

The chain joins TRBV7-7 to TRBJ2-3; either TRBD1 or TRBD2 may supply D (5 bases each). This CDR3 is built from 13 residues. Trimming took off 5 bases at V and 11 bases at J, with 17 bases between the two ends. Germline lookup yields CDR1 SSHAT and CDR2 FNYEAQ (reference sequence). The CDR3 DNA follows: TGTGCCAGCAGCCACGGGACGCAAGACAGGCAGTATTTT. Amino acid sequence: CASSHGTQDRQYF.

The chain carries TRBV4-2 and TRBJ2-5; 7 bases line up with TRBD1. The germline V gene has CDR1 LGHNA and CDR2 YNFKEQ. Unmatched junction bases numbered 4, after V lost 4 bases and J lost 2 bases. The CDR3 has 14 amino acids. The CDR3 nucleotides are TGTGCCAGCAGCCGAACGGACAGGCAAGAGACCCAGTACTTC. Translating gives CASSRTDRQETQYF.

The chain is built from TRBV6-6 and TRBJ1-5; D gene unclear. This CDR3 has 12 amino acids. Germline CDR1 and CDR2: MNHNY and SVGAGI (reference sequence). Trimming stripped 8 bases from V and 5 bases from J, with 10 bases between. The CDR3 nucleotides read TGTGCCAGCGGTGAGCCTGATCAGCCCCAGCATTTT. It encodes CASGEPDQPQHF.

This clone came up once. This sequence joins TRBV6-5 and TRBJ1-5; D unresolved. Germline lookup yields CDR1 MNHEY and CDR2 SVGAGI. The CDR3 is 14 amino acids. V was pared by 6 bases and J by 0 bases, with 9 bases between. CDR3 amino acids: CASSLLNSNQPQHF. CDR3 DNA sequence: TGTGCCAGCAGCCTCCTAAATAGCAATCAGCCCCAGCATTTT.

The genes are TRBV11-3 and TRBJ2-3; TRBD2 agrees at 7 bases. The CDR3 has 14 residues. The germline V gene encodes CDR1 SGHNT and CDR2 YENEEA. With 5 bases clipped from V and 6 bases from J, the junction kept 8 bases outside the gene matches. CDR3 nucleotides: TGTGCCAGCAGCCCGGGGGGTTCCCGGGATACGCAGTATTTT. This translates into CASSPGGSRDTQYF.